The 3 T cell receptor beta chains in this list originate from one sample, sequenced in a study of T-cell memory formation after mild COVID-19. TCRdb recomputed calls from the 5' RACE reads with MiXCR, one row per CDR3 protein. The sample has roughly 550,000 distinct CDR3 sequences; around 20% are singletons. Sample: PBMCs or a T cell subset sorted from them (not recorded which). The origin of the receptors is an adult woman who had mild COVID-19 (a few samples of this study predate the infection). Cell type and time point are not known.

The chain uses TRBV20-1 and TRBJ1-4; 8 positions agree with TRBD1. The CDR3 totals 12 residues. The junction had 5 bases not matched to a gene; V was cut back by 6 bases and J by 8 bases. The germline CDR1 and CDR2 sequences are DFQATT and SNEGSKA (reference sequence). CDR3 residues: CSALGQGEKLFF. The DNA for the CDR3 is TGCAGTGCCCTAGGACAGGGCGAAAAACTGTTTTTT.

The chain employs TRBV2 and TRBJ1-5; 9 bases line up with TRBD1. V lost 4 bases to trimming and J lost 7 bases; unmatched junction nucleotides: 2. The CDR3 has 13 residues. The germline V gene encodes CDR1 SNHLY and CDR2 FYNNEI. CDR3 nucleotide sequence: TGTGCCAGCAGTGCGGACAGGGGCCAGCCCCAGCATTTT. As protein: CASSADRGQPQHF.

This rearrangement joins TRBV20-1 to TRBJ1-3; D unresolved. CDR1 and CDR2 from the germline V gene are DFQATT and SNEGSKA (reference sequence). The CDR3 consists of 13 residues. V lost 2 bases, J lost 0 bases, and 5 bases lay in between. The CDR3 spells CSARTNSGNTIYF. In nucleotides, the CDR3 is TGCAGTGCTAGAACGAACTCTGGAAACACCATATATTTT.